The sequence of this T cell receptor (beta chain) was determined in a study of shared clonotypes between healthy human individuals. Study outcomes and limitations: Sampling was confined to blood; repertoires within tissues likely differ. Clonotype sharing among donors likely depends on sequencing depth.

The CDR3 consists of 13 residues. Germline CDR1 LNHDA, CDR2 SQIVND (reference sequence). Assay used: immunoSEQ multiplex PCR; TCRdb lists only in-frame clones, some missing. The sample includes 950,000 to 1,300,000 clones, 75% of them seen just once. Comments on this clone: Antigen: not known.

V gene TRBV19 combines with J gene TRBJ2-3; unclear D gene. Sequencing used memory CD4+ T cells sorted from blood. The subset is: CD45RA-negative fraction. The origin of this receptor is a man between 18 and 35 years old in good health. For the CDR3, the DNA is TGTGCAGTCGGGCAGCCTAACACAGATACGCAGTATTTT. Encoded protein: CAVGQPNTDTQYF. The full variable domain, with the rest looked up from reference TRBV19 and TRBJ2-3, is DGGITQSPKYLFRKEGQNVTLSCEQNLNHDAMYWYRQDPGQGLRLIYYSQIVNDFQKGDIAEGYSVSREKKESFPLTVTSAQKNPTAFYLCAVGQPNTDTQYFGPGTRLTVL.